This T cell receptor (beta chain) was observed in a study of cytomegalovirus exposure and HLA in healthy donors. Study context: For the approximately 430 genotyped donors, roughly 81% fell within the Caucasian-associated ancestry cluster. The study's findings and limits: Earlier results showed most TCR beta V segments being productive about 90% or about 30% of the time. The CMV antigen specificity of a few CMV-associated chains was confirmed through in vitro analysis.

Though probably carrying unrecorded immune exposures, donors were nominally healthy at sampling. The CDR3 consists of 17 residues. Trimming pared 1 base from V and 2 bases from J, leaving 17 bases between. CDR1 and CDR2 from the germline V gene are SGHRS and YFSETQ. The PCR used 60 Vbeta and 13 Jbeta primers. Assay: immunoSEQ multiplex PCR; the TCRdb copy retains only in-frame clones and omits some. The data contain approximately 130,000 clones, around 85% of them singletons. A note on this clone: Its antigen remains unidentified.

This sequence was found in a boy aged 10-17 years in good health and CMV-seronegative. V gene TRBV5-1 combines with J gene TRBJ2-3; maybe TRBD2 (6 bases). Material: PBMCs. The CDR3 loop is CASSLPTAGRDTDTQYF. The CDR3 region has the DNA TGCGCCAGCAGCTTGCCGACTGCGGGGCGAGACACAGATACGCAGTATTTT. Looking up the rest from reference TRBV5-1 and TRBJ2-3 gives the full variable domain: KAGVTQTPRYLIKTRGQQVTLSCSPISGHRSVSWYQQTPGQGLQFLFEYFSETQRNKGNFPGRFSGRQFSNSRSEMNVSTLELGDSALYLCASSLPTAGRDTDTQYFGPGTRLTVL.